This is a list of T cell receptor beta chains from one sample in a study of response to subunit inactivated influenza vaccine. MiXCR, applied by TCRdb to the RT-PCR reads, yields one record per CDR3 protein. The sample consists of 300,000 to 350,000 distinct CDR3 sequences, around 22% of them appearing once. The sequenced sample was PBMCs from blood, obtained 21 months after vaccination. The receptors were sampled from a man in his fifties or sixties who received an inactivated influenza vaccine. Both conserved end residues are part of each CDR3. A D gene is named only where the DNA matches it firmly. The listing skips clone size in some rows; elsewhere it reads once, few, many or a size class.

d_call j_call clone_size v_call cdr3_aa cdr3_nt
NA TRBJ1-1 NA TRBV5-6 CASSSNPDSYTEAFF TGTGCCAGCAGCTCGAACCCCGACAGCTACACTGAAGCTTTCTTT
NA TRBJ1-2 NA TRBV2 CASRDIGQRGYTF TGTGCCAGCAGGGACATCGGACAACGGGGCTACACCTTC
NA TRBJ1-4 NA TRBV12-3/TRBV12-4 CASSFEGLHEKLFF TGTGCCAGCAGTTTTGAGGGGCTACATGAAAAACTGTTTTTT
NA TRBJ1-1 few TRBV28 CASSLSYTEAFF TGTGCCAGCAGTTTATCGTACACTGAAGCTTTCTTT
NA TRBJ2-5 NA TRBV20-1 CSARQDPQETQYF TGCAGTGCTAGACAGGACCCACAAGAGACCCAGTACTTC
TRBD2 TRBJ2-3 NA TRBV5-6 CASSFRLAGGDTQYF TGTGCCAGCAGCTTCCGACTAGCGGGAGGTGATACGCAGTATTTT
TRBD1 TRBJ1-5 few TRBV19 CATRVRDRERGNQPQHF TGTGCCACCCGGGTCCGGGACAGGGAACGGGGCAATCAGCCCCAGCATTTT
NA TRBJ1-1 NA TRBV27 CASSLQGRLTEAFF TGTGCCAGCAGTTTACAGGGGAGATTGACTGAAGCTTTCTTT
NA TRBJ2-7 NA TRBV19 CASTEGYEQYF TGTGCCAGTACGGAAGGGTACGAGCAGTACTTC
TRBD1 TRBJ1-2 few TRBV10-3 CAILGQNYGYTF TGTGCCATCTTGGGACAGAACTATGGCTACACCTTC
TRBD2 TRBJ2-7 NA TRBV7-2 CASSLWVAGFDEQYF TGTGCCAGCAGCTTATGGGTAGCGGGGTTTGACGAGCAGTACTTC
NA TRBJ1-4 few TRBV11-2 CASSIQGFELFF TGTGCCAGCAGCATACAGGGTTTTGAACTGTTTTTT
NA TRBJ2-5 few TRBV4-2 CASSQDPRGGETQYF TGTGCCAGCAGCCAAGATCCCAGGGGGGGCGAGACCCAGTACTTC
TRBD1 TRBJ2-7 few TRBV9 CASSADRGTYEQYF TGTGCCAGCAGCGCCGACAGGGGGACCTACGAGCAGTACTTC
TRBD1 TRBJ1-3 NA TRBV24-1 CATSDPGTGTRSGNTIYF TGTGCCACCAGTGATCCGGGGACAGGGACCCGCTCTGGAAACACCATATATTTT
NA TRBJ1-5 NA TRBV19 CASSIIGSNSNQPQHF TGTGCCAGTAGTATAATTGGCAGCAATAGCAATCAGCCCCAGCATTTT